This T cell receptor beta chain appears in the sequencing data of a study of blood T cell repertoires in COVID-19. Original processing methods: The authors estimated nucleated cell counts from reference gene primer amplification. Method: immunoSEQ multiplex PCR; TCRdb's copy keeps in-frame clones and lacks some. V and J calls and clone size follow that table, whereas D and trimming were derived from the DNA. Among 100,000 to 150,000 clones listed, about four fifths were seen once. This sequence originates from a man aged 60 to 69 with acute or convalescent COVID-19. Sequencing was done on a sample of peripheral blood.

CDR3 loop: CASSSPDRGGVEQFF. The CDR3 coding sequence is TGTGCCAGCAGTTCCCCTGACAGGGGGGGGGTTGAGCAGTTCTTC. J is TRBJ2-1 and V is TRBV6-1; 9 nucleotides line up with TRBD1. CDR1 is MNHNS and CDR2 is SASEGT in the germline V gene. The CDR3 loop spans 15 amino acids. Trimming at V came to 5 bases and at J to 9 bases, leaving 11 bases not matched to a gene.